Described below is a single TCR beta chain sequence and its context. TCRdb's table, derived via immunoSEQ multiplex PCR, lists solely in-frame clones and lacks some. The sample yields about 130,000 clones, roughly 81% seen once. This sample was taken from a study of blood T cell repertoires in COVID-19. The sample taken for sequencing was peripheral blood. This sequence was found in a human donor in a cohort sampled during active COVID-19.

The CDR3 here is CASRRQANAAGEAFF. The DNA of the CDR3 is TGTGCCAGCAGACGGCAGGCCAATGCCGCGGGGGAAGCTTTCTTT. The chain carries TRBV27 and TRBJ1-1; D is unclear. V lost 6 bases to trimming and J lost 8 bases, with 22 bases between them. Germline-derived CDR1 and CDR2 are MNHEY and SMNVEV (reference sequence). The CDR3 loop spans 15 amino acids.